This TCR beta chain was documented in a study of Graves' ophthalmopathy and Graves' hyperthyroidism. The study amplified TCR beta CDR3 regions using RNA transcripts. RT-PCR with HTBI primers came first, then second-round multiplex PCR. MiXCR, run by TCRdb on the multiplex PCR reads, gives a single entry per CDR3 protein. In the table there are roughly 610,000 distinct CDR3 sequences, 22% of which are singletons. In this sample, this clonotype turned up many times. The junction shows a germline mismatch at one end, possibly a read error. Germline V gene lookup returns CDR1 SGHRS and CDR2 YFSETQ. The CDR3 is made up of 14 amino acids. Stable hyperthyroidism was defined by absence of ophthalmopathy within 18 months of follow-up.

The TCR originated in a woman under 30 with stable Graves' hyperthyroidism. Some clones in this sample may be carry-over from other donors' samples. The rearrangement joins TRBV5-1 to TRBJ1-1, with D perhaps matching TRBD1 (5 bases). Sequenced: peripheral blood. The CDR3 loop reads CASSPTGLNTEAFF. The DNA for the CDR3 is TGTGCCAGCAGTCCAACAGGTTTGAACACTGAAGCTTTCTTT.